The 29 T cell receptor beta chains reported below all come from one sample, sequenced in a study of T cells in Graves' hyperthyroidism and ophthalmopathy. It was RNA transcripts that yielded the amplified TCR beta CDR3 regions. HTBI primers drove first-round RT-PCR of the TCR CDR3. TCRdb re-called the multiplex PCR reads through MiXCR, storing one row per CDR3 protein. The sample has over 650,000 distinct CDR3 sequences, 45% seen once. The sample consisted of peripheral blood or thyroid tissue (not recorded which). The receptors here all came from an adult man with Graves' disease, either hyperthyroidism or ophthalmopathy (not recorded which).

The rearrangement uses TRBV5-8 and TRBJ1-6; tentative D call: TRBD1 (5 bases). Per germline, CDR1 SGHTS and CDR2 YDEGEE. CDR3 length: 14 residues. V shed 4 bases and J shed 10 bases, with 15 bases lying between them. The DNA for the CDR3 is TGTGCCAGCAGCCCACGAACCGGGGGGTCACCCCTCCACTTT. This encodes CASSPRTGGSPLHF.

For this clonotype: This may arise from a read error, as a much more abundant clone is one base away. The CDR3 reads CSAVPRQETQYF. Written as DNA, the CDR3 is TGCAGCGCTGTACCCCGGCAAGAGACCCAGTACTTC. The V gene is TRBV29-1, the J gene TRBJ2-5; D remains ambiguous. V was cut by 7 bases and J by 2 bases, with 11 bases left in between. The CDR3 covers 12 residues. Germline V gene sequence: CDR1 SQVTM, CDR2 ANQGSEA.

Only a few counts were recorded for this clonotype. The J gene is TRBJ1-6, the V gene TRBV2; perhaps TRBD1 as D (5 bases). The V and J ends lost 6 bases and 5 bases respectively, with 11 bases between them. Germline values: CDR1 SNHLY, CDR2 FYNNEI. The CDR3 totals 14 residues. The CDR3 is CASRHQGNNSPLHF. CDR3 bases: TGTGCCAGCAGACATCAGGGTAATAATTCACCCCTCCACTTT.

The V and J genes are TRBV6-5 and TRBJ1-5; TRBD1 agrees at 10 bases. The CDR3 consists of 16 residues. The V and J ends lost 7 bases and 7 bases, in that order; junction bases with no gene match: 13. Germline CDR1 is MNHEY and CDR2 is SVGAGI. DNA of the CDR3: TGTGCCAGCATTAATTCGGACAGGGGGGATCACCAGCCCCAGCATTTT. This codes for CASINSDRGDHQPQHF.

The chain employs TRBV5-5 and TRBJ1-6, with D perhaps matching TRBD1 (5 bases). Germline CDR1 and CDR2: SGHKS and YYEKEE (reference sequence). Trimming pared 5 bases from V and 9 bases from J, leaving 9 bases between. The CDR3 sequence is 12 residues long. CDR3 sequence reads: CASRGPSSPLHF. The CDR3 coding sequence is TGTGCCAGCAGGGGGCCGAGTTCACCCCTCCACTTT.

V usage is TRBV20-1 and J usage is TRBJ2-5, with 8 positions matching TRBD1. The CDR3 runs to 13 residues. The J segment lost 9 bases and the V segment lost 6 bases, leaving 12 bases of the junction unmatched. The germline CDR1 and CDR2 sequences are DFQATT and SNEGSKA (reference sequence). This chain's CDR3 is CSAQGQVMQPQYF. The DNA for the CDR3 is TGCAGTGCCCAGGGACAGGTAATGCAGCCCCAGTACTTC.

This clonotype came up many times. The chain carries TRBV2 and TRBJ1-5; 9 bases are a match to TRBD1. Germline V gene lookup returns CDR1 SNHLY and CDR2 FYNNEI. J lost 4 bases, V lost 11 bases, and 6 bases had no gene match. This CDR3 is 13 amino acids long. Here the CDR3 DNA reads TGTGCCTGGGGGGACAGGGAGAATCAGCCCCAGCATTTT. This codes for CAWGDRENQPQHF. Using reference TRBV2 and TRBJ1-5 for the parts outside the CDR3, the full variable domain is EPEVTQTPSHQVTQMGQEVILRCVPISNHLYFYWYRQILGQKVEFLVSFYNNEISEKSEIFDDQFSVERPDGSNFTLKIRSTKLEDSAMYFCAWGDRENQPQHFGDGTRLSIL.

This clonotype was seen a handful of times. The J gene is TRBJ1-1, the V gene TRBV12-3 or TRBV12-4, with D unresolved. The CDR3 runs 15 residues. V was pared by 3 bases and J by 0 bases, with 11 bases between. The chain's CDR3 is CASSFGVGMNTEAFF. In nucleotides, the CDR3 is TGTGCCAGCAGTTTTGGGGTCGGAATGAACACTGAAGCTTTCTTT.

Note on this clonotype: A read error may explain this, as a much larger clone is one base away. The chain has TRBV29-1 and TRBJ1-1, with D possibly TRBD1 on 5 matching bases. The V and J ends lost 5 bases and 8 bases respectively, with 18 bases between them. The CDR3 contains 13 residues. Germline values: CDR1 SQVTM, CDR2 ANQGSEA. CDR3 DNA: TGCAGCGTTACGGGGACCACGTGGGTAGAAGCTTTCTTT. Translating it yields CSVTGTTWVEAFF.

This clonotype was counted at least ten times. The chain carries TRBV2 and TRBJ1-6, with D uncertain. The V end was cut by 6 bases, the J end by 5 bases, with 5 bases between. The CDR3 runs to 12 residues. The germline CDR1 and CDR2 sequences are SNHLY and FYNNEI. The CDR3 here is CASRVNNSPLHF. CDR3 in DNA: TGTGCCAGCAGGGTTAATAATTCACCCCTCCACTTT.

In regard to this clonotype: A single base separates this from a much larger clone, so it may be a read error. This chain joins TRBV9 and TRBJ2-2, with D perhaps matching TRBD2 (5 bases). Germline V gene lookup returns CDR1 SGDLS and CDR2 YYNGEE. The length of the CDR3 is 13 residues. Trimming stripped 0 bases from V and 7 bases from J, with 7 bases between. The CDR3 reads CASSVERDGELFF. The CDR3, as DNA: TGTGCCAGCAGCGTAGAACGGGACGGGGAGCTGTTTTTT. The variable domain in full, completed from reference TRBV9 and TRBJ2-2, reads DSGVTQTPKHLITATGQRVTLRCSPRSGDLSVYWYQQSLDQGLQFLIQYYNGEERAKGNILERFSAQQFPDLHSELNLSSLELGDSALYFCASSVERDGELFFGEGSRLTVL.

For this clonotype: An end of the junction differs from the germline gene, which may be a read error. The chain is built from TRBV19 and TRBJ1-4, with a weak D call TRBD1 (5 bases). The V gene's germline CDR1 is LNHDA and CDR2 SQIVND (reference sequence). The CDR3 extends over 13 amino acids. The DNA for the CDR3 is TGTGCCGGATATGACAGAGTCGGTGAAAGACTGTTTTTT. It translates to CAGYDRVGERLFF.

This clonotype was found a few times. This chain links TRBV12-3 or TRBV12-4 with TRBJ1-5; D not certain. CDR3 length: 12 residues. For the CDR3, the DNA is TGTGCTAGTGGTTTGGCGAATCAGCCCCAGCATTTT. Amino acid sequence: CASGLANQPQHF.

The chain has TRBV5-6 and TRBJ1-2; the match to TRBD1 covers 7 bases. The V gene end was trimmed by 2 bases and the J gene end by 4 bases; junction bases not matched to a gene: 14. This CDR3 comprises 17 residues. Germline V gene lookup returns CDR1 SGHDT and CDR2 YYEEEE. In nucleotides, the CDR3 is TGTGCCAGCAGCTTTACTCTGACAGGGAGCCCGTCCTATGGCTACACCTTC. Amino acid sequence: CASSFTLTGSPSYGYTF.

The V gene is TRBV20-1, the J gene TRBJ1-1; the match to TRBD1 covers 7 bases. The CDR3 length is 14 residues. The germline V gene encodes CDR1 DFQATT and CDR2 SNEGSKA (reference sequence). The J segment lost 2 bases and the V segment lost 4 bases, leaving 7 bases of the junction unmatched. Here the CDR3 reads CSATTHRGNTEAFF. The DNA for the CDR3 is TGCAGTGCTACCACGCACAGGGGAAACACTGAAGCTTTCTTT.

This clonotype has only a few counts. The rearrangement uses TRBV7-8 and TRBJ2-6; possibly TRBD2 for D (6 bases). The ends were cut back, 4 bases at V and 1 base at J, with 29 bases in the middle. The CDR3 spans 22 residues. Germline V gives CDR1 SGHVS, CDR2 FQNEAQ. The DNA of the CDR3 is TGTGCCAGCAGCTATTACGTAGGGAACTCGGGGACTGACTTTTCTGGGGCCAACGTCCTGACTTTC. As protein: CASSYYVGNSGTDFSGANVLTF.

V and J are TRBV10-3 and TRBJ2-6, with TRBD1 identical over 9 bases. This CDR3 region has 17 residues. The trim removed 2 bases at V and 2 bases at J, leaving 4 bases unmatched. From germline, CDR1 is ENHRY and CDR2 SYGVKD. In DNA form, the CDR3 reads TGTGCCATCAGTGAGGGACAGGGGAAACCTGGGGCCAACGTCCTGACTTTC. It is translated as CAISEGQGKPGANVLTF.

A word on this clonotype: Since a much larger clone is just one base distant, this may be a read error. The chain couples TRBV7-9 to TRBJ2-7; D might be TRBD2 (7 bases). The CDR3 extends over 13 amino acids. From germline, CDR1 is SEHNR and CDR2 FQNEAQ (reference sequence). CDR3 protein: CASSLGGSWGQHF. The CDR3, as DNA: TGTGCCAGCAGCTTGGGGGGGTCATGGGGGCAGCACTTC.

As regards this clonotype: A read error may explain this, as a much larger clone is one base away. This chain connects TRBV11-1 to TRBJ1-6; D remains ambiguous. CDR1 SGHAT and CDR2 FQDESV come from the germline V gene (reference sequence). This CDR3 region has 12 residues. CDR3 in DNA: TGTGCCAGCAGCGACTCTAATCCACCCCTCCACTTT. Protein: CASSDSNPPLHF.

In this sample, this clonotype turned up many times. This chain links TRBV7-3 with TRBJ1-1, with D maybe TRBD1 (6 bases). The ends were cut back, 5 bases at V and 10 bases at J, with 17 bases in the middle. The V gene's germline CDR1 is SGHTA and CDR2 FQGTGA. The CDR3 has 13 amino acids. In DNA form, the CDR3 reads TGTGCCAGCAGCCCGCAATGGGGGGGGCGAGCTTTCTTT. Its translation is CASSPQWGGRAFF.

This clonotype is a singleton in its sample. Since a much larger clone is just one base distant, this may be a read error. V is TRBV19 and J is TRBJ1-5; the D is unclear. This CDR3 has 15 amino acids. In germline, CDR1 is LNHDA, CDR2 SQIVND (reference sequence). Trimming shortened V by 4 bases and J by 4 bases, and 14 bases separated the two germline ends. The CDR3 coding sequence is TGTGCCAGTAGTACGTATGGGAGAGGGAATCAGCCCCAGCATTTT. Translating gives CASSTYGRGNQPQHF.

The V and J genes are TRBV29-1 and TRBJ2-5; 12 bases align to TRBD1. J gave up 5 bases and V 6 bases, and 7 bases lay outside the gene matches. The germline CDR1 and CDR2 sequences are SQVTM and ANQGSEA. This CDR3 contains 14 residues. Here the CDR3 reads CSVGTGGRRETQYF. CDR3 sequence (DNA): TGCAGCGTAGGGACAGGGGGCCGTCGGGAGACCCAGTACTTC. The full variable domain, rest sourced from reference TRBV29-1 and TRBJ2-5, is SAVISQKPSRDICQRGTSLTIQCQVDSQVTMMFWYRQQPGQSLTLIATANQGSEATYESGFVIDKFPISRPNLTFSTLTVSNMSPEDSSIYLCSVGTGGRRETQYFGPGTRLLVL.

The chain uses TRBV6-6 and TRBJ2-5, with a possible D match to TRBD1 (5 bases). The germline V gene encodes CDR1 MNHNY and CDR2 SVGAGI (reference sequence). This CDR3 region has 16 residues. Trimming removed 6 bases at V and 0 bases at J, with 17 bases between. The CDR3 reads CASREGAATYQETQYF. CDR3 DNA sequence: TGTGCCAGCAGGGAAGGGGCAGCGACGTACCAAGAGACCCAGTACTTC.

Regarding this clonotype: Being one base from a much bigger clone, this may be a read error. This chain connects TRBV20-1 to TRBJ2-5; TRBD2 matches at 13 bases. Looked up from germline, CDR1 is DFQATT and CDR2 is SNEGSKA (reference sequence). V trimming: 3 bases; J trimming: 2 bases; junction bases outside the gene matches: 3. The CDR3 has 15 residues. The CDR3 protein is CSASPGLAGQETQYF. The CDR3 DNA follows: TGCAGTGCTAGCCCGGGACTAGCGGGACAAGAGACCCAGTACTTC.

There are many counts of this clonotype. The rearrangement joins TRBV2 to TRBJ2-5, with 7 bases lining up with TRBD1. Trimming cost V 6 bases and J 5 bases; bases outside gene matches: 9. The germline V gene has CDR1 SNHLY and CDR2 FYNNEI. This CDR3 contains 14 residues. CDR3 residues: CASSPGQAQETQYF. The CDR3 coding sequence is TGTGCCAGCAGCCCCGGACAGGCTCAGGAGACCCAGTACTTC.

J is TRBJ1-4 and V is TRBV7-9; D may be TRBD1 (5 bases). Germline V gene sequence: CDR1 SEHNR, CDR2 FQNEAQ (reference sequence). Trimming took off 6 bases at V and 8 bases at J, with 19 bases between the two ends. The CDR3 loop spans 15 amino acids. CDR3 nucleotide sequence: TGTGCCAGCAGGCACACCGGGACCTGGGACGAAAAACTGTTTTTT. This sequence encodes CASRHTGTWDEKLFF.

As for this clonotype: A much more abundant neighbour one base away suggests this may be a read error. The DNA of the CDR3 is TGTGCCAGCAGCGTCACAGGGTTGGGGACCTACGAGCAGTACTTC. This codes for CASSVTGLGTYEQYF. The chain uses TRBV7-1 and TRBJ2-7; maybe TRBD1 (6 bases). TRBV7-1 is an ORF, and what it does is uncertain. V gave up 5 bases and J gave up 2 bases, with 16 bases separating them. The CDR3 contains 15 residues.

This CDR3 is CASSTDRGGETQYF. DNA for the CDR3: TGTGCCAGCAGCACCGACAGGGGTGGAGAGACCCAGTACTTC. The chain uses TRBV13 and TRBJ2-5, with 8 bases fitting TRBD1. CDR3 length equals 14 residues. V lost 5 bases, J lost 4 bases, and 6 bases stayed unmatched. Germline V gene lookup returns CDR1 PRHDT and CDR2 FYEKMQ (reference sequence).

The J gene is TRBJ1-6, the V gene TRBV7-9, with TRBD1 matching 8 bases. This CDR3 comprises 16 residues. After removal of 5 bases from V and 5 bases from J, the junction contained 8 bases not matched to a gene. Germline assignment: CDR1 SEHNR and CDR2 FQNEAQ (reference sequence). The CDR3 region is CASSPDRDLNNSPLHF. CDR3 in DNA: TGTGCCAGCAGCCCGGACAGGGACCTAAATAATTCACCCCTCCACTTT.